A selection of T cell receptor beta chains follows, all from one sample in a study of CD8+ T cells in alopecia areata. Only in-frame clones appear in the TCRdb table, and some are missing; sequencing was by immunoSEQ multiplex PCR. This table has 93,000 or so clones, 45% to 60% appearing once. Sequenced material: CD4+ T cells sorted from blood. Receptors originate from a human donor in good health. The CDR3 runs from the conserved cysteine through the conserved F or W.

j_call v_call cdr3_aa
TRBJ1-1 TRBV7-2 CASSLRQGGEAFF
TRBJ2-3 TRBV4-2 CASSQDGGTGVNTQYF
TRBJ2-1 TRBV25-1 CASSGAGQGGYNEQFF
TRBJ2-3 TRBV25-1 CASSEYSGLPQYF
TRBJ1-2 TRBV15 CATSSWTGKGNYGYTF
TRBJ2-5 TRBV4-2 CASSQGGQGAQETQYF
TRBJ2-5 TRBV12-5 CASGSRPLQETQYF
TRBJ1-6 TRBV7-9 CASSRTDEAPLHF
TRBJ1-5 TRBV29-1 CSVGQGGRQPQHF
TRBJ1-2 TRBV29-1 CSAHINYGYTF
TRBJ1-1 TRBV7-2 CASSFRGGNTEAFF
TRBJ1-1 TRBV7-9 CASSLGTHTEAFF